This T cell receptor (beta chain) is drawn from a study of human T cells and chemical hapten exposure. Across the study: Minor pooled library volume differences mainly drove per-sample TCR yield variation. Whole-study findings and limits: Sensitizing to DPC left TCRs with a frequency above 1 in 1000 unaltered.

Unfractionated whole blood was the source from which total RNA was extracted. In the library, unique molecular identifiers were attached to individual cDNA molecules. Per the authors' pipeline: Samples ranged from about 23,224 to 690,600 TCRs, with a median of approximately 100,000. TCRdb re-called the 5' RACE reads through MiXCR, storing one row per CDR3 protein. The V and J calls and clone size are TCRdb's, not the authors'. This table holds about 140,000 distinct CDR3 sequences, 4.1% found once. Regarding this clonotype: What it recognizes is unknown.

This CDR3 comprises 14 residues. Germline V gives CDR1 SGHRS, CDR2 YFSETQ. Losses at the gene ends were 1 base for V and 3 bases for J; bases not matched to a gene: 3. The chain employs TRBV5-1 and TRBJ2-5, with TRBD1 matching 7 bases. This sequence originates from a female donor in good health. The CDR3 reads CASSLSGTEETQYF. The CDR3 DNA reads as TGCGCCAGCAGCTTGTCCGGGACAGAAGAGACCCAGTACTTC.